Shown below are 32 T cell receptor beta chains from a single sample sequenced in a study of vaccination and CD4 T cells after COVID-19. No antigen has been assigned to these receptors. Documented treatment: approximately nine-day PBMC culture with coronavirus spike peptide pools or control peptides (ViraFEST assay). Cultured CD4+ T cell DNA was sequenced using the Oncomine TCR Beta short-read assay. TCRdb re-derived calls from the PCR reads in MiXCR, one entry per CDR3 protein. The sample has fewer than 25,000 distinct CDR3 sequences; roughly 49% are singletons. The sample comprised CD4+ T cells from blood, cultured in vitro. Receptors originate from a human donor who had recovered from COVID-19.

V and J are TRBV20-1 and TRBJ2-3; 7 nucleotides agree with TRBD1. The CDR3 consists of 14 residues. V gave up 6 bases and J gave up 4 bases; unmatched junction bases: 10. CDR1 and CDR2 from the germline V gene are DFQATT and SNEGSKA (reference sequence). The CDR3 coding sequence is TGCAGTGCGAAGACAGGGCTTGGCGCAGATACGCAGTATTTT. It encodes CSAKTGLGADTQYF.

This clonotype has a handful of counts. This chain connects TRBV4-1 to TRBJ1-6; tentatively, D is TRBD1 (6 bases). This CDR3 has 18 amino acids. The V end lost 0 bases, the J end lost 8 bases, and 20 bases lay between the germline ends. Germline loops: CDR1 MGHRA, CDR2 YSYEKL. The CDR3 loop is CASSQEAQLDRFDSPLHF. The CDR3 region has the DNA TGCGCCAGCAGCCAAGAAGCCCAACTTGACAGGTTTGATTCACCCCTCCACTTT.

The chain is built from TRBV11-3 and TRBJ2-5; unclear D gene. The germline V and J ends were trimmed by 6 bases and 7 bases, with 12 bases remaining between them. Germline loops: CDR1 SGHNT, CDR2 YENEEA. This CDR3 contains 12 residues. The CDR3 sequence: CASRDPEGTQYF. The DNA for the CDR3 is TGTGCCAGCAGGGATCCAGAAGGGACCCAGTACTTC.

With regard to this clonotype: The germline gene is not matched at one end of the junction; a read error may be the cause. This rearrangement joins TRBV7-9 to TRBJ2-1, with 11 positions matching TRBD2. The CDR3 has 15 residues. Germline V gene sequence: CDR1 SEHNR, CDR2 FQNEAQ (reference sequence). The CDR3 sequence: CASSLAGGPGNEQFF. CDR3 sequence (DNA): TGTGCCAGCAGTTTAGCGGGGGGGCCGGGCAATGAGCAGTTCTTC. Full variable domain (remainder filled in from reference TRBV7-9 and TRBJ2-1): DTGVSQNPRHKITKRGQNVTFRCDPISEHNRLYWYRQTLGQGPEFLTYFQNEAQLEKSRLLSDRFSAERPKGSFSTLEIQRTEQGDSAMYLCASSLAGGPGNEQFFGPGTRLTVL.

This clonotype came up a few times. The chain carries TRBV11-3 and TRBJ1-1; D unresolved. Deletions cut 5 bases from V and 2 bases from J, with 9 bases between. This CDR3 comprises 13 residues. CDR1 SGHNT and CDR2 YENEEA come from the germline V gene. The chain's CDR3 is CASSPNRNTEAFF. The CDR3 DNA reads TGTGCCAGCAGCCCGAACCGAAACACTGAAGCTTTCTTT. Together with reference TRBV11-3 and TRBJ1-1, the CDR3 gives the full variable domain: EAGVVQSPRYKIIEKKQPVAFWCNPISGHNTLYWYLQNLGQGPELLIRYENEEAVDDSQLPKDRFSAERLKGVDSTLKIQPAELGDSAVYLCASSPNRNTEAFFGQGTRLTVV.

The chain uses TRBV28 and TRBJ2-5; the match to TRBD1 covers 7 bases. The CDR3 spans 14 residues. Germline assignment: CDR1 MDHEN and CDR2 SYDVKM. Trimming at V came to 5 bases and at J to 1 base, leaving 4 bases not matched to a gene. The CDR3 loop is CASSPGTVQETQYF. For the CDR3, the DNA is TGTGCCAGCAGTCCGGGGACAGTCCAAGAGACCCAGTACTTC.

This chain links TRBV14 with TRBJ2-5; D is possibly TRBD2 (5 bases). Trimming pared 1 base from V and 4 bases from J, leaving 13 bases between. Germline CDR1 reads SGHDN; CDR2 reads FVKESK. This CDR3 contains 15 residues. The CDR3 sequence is CASSQVRTLSETQYF. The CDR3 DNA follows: TGTGCCAGCAGCCAAGTTCGGACTTTGTCAGAGACCCAGTACTTC.

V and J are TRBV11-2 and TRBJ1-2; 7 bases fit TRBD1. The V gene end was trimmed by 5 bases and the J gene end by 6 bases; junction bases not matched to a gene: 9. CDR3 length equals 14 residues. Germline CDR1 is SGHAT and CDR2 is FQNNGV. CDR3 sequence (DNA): TGTGCCAGCAGCCCGTGGACAGGACGAGATGGCTACACCTTC. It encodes CASSPWTGRDGYTF.

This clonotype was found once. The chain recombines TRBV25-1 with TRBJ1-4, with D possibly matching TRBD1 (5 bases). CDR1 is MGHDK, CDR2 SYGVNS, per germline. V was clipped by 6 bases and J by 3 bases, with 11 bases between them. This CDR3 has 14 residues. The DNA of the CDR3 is TGTGCCAGCAGCACCAGGGTGCCTAATGAAAAACTGTTTTTT. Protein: CASSTRVPNEKLFF. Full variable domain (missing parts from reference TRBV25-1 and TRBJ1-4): EADIYQTPRYLVIGTGKKITLECSQTMGHDKMYWYQQDPGMELHLIHYSYGVNSTEKGDLSSESTVSRIRTEHFPLTLESARPSHTSQYLCASSTRVPNEKLFFGSGTQLSVL.

The chain's CDR3 is CASSERPVSGNQPQHF. The CDR3 nucleotides are TGTGCCAGCAGTGAACGTCCAGTAAGCGGCAATCAGCCCCAGCATTTT. J is TRBJ1-5 and V is TRBV6-1; the D is unclear. The V end was cut by 2 bases, the J end by 2 bases, with 13 bases between. CDR3 size: 16 residues. Germline CDR1 is MNHNS and CDR2 is SASEGT.

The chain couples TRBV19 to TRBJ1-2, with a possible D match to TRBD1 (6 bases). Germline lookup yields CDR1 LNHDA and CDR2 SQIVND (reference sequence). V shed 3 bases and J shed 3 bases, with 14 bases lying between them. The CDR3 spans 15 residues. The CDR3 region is CASSIQGKPYYGYTF. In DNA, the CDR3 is TGTGCCAGTAGTATTCAGGGGAAACCGTACTATGGCTACACCTTC.

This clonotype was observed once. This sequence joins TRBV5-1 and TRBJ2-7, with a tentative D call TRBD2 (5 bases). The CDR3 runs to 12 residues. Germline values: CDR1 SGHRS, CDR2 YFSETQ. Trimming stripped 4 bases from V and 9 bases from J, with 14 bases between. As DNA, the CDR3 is TGCGCCAGCAGCCGGGATGCTGAGGTGCAGTACTTC. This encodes CASSRDAEVQYF.

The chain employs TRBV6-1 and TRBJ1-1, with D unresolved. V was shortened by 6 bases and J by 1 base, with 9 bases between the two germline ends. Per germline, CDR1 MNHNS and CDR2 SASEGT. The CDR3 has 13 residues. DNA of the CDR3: TGTGCCAGCAGCGGACGGGAGAACACTGAAGCTTTCTTT. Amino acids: CASSGRENTEAFF.

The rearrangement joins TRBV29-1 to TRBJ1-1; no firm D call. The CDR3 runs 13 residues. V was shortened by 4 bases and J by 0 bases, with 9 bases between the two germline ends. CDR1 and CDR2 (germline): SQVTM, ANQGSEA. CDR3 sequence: CSVVVRMNTEAFF. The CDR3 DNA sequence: TGCAGCGTTGTTGTCAGGATGAACACTGAAGCTTTCTTT.

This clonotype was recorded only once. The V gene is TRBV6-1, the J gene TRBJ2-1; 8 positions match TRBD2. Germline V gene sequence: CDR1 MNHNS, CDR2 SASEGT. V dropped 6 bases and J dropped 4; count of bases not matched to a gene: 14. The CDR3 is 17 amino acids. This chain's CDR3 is CASRTGGGLSSYNEQFF. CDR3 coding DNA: TGTGCCAGCAGAACGGGCGGGGGGCTGAGTTCTTACAATGAGCAGTTCTTC.

The DNA of the CDR3 is TGTGCCAGCAGTTACGGGACAGGGGAGCTGTTTTTT. This translates into CASSYGTGELFF. This rearrangement joins TRBV6-2 or TRBV6-3 to TRBJ2-2; possibly TRBD1 for D (6 bases). Trimming removed 2 bases at V and 8 bases at J, with 6 bases between. Germline V lookup: CDR1 MNHEY, CDR2 SVGEGT. The CDR3 extends over 12 amino acids.

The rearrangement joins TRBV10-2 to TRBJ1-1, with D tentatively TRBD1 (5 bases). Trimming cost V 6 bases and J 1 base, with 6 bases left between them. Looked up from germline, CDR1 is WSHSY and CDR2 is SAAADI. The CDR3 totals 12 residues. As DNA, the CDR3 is TGCGCCAGCAGGAGGGGGAACACTGAAGCTTTCTTT. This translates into CASRRGNTEAFF.

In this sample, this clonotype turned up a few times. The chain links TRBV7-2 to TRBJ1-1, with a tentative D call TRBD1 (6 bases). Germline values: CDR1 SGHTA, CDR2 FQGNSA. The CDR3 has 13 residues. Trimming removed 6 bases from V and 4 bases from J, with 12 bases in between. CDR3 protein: CASRLGGITEAFF. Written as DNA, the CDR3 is TGTGCCAGCAGACTAGGGGGAATCACTGAAGCTTTCTTT.

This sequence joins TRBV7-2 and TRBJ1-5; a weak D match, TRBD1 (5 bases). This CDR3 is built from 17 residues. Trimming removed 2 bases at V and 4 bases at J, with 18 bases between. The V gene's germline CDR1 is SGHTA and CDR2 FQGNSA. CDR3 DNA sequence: TGTGCCAGCAGCTTACGGAGGGGAGTAGAGGCAAATCAGCCCCAGCATTTT. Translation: CASSLRRGVEANQPQHF.

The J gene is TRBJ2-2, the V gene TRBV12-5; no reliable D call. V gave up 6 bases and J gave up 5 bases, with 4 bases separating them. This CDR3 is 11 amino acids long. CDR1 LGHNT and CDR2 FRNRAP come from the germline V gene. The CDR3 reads CASGRTGELFF. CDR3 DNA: TGTGCTAGTGGGCGTACCGGGGAGCTGTTTTTT.

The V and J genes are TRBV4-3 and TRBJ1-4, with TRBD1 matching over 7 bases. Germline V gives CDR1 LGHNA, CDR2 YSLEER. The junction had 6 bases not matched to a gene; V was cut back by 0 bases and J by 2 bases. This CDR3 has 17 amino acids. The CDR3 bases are TGCGCCAGCAGCCAAGATCCCAGGGGGGCGACTAATGAAAAACTGTTTTTT. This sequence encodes CASSQDPRGATNEKLFF.

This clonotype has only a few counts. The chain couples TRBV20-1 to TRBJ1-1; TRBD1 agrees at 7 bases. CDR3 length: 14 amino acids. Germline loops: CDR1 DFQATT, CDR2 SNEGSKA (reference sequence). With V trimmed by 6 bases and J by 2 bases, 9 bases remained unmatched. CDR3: CSAPDRVRNTEAFF. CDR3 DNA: TGCAGTGCGCCTGACAGGGTTAGAAACACTGAAGCTTTCTTT.

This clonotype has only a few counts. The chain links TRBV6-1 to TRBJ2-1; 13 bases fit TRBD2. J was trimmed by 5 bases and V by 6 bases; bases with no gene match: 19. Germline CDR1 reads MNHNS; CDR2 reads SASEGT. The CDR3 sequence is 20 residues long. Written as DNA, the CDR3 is TGTGCCAGCAGCCGCCGACTAGCGGGGGGCCGGCCGAACACGCACAATGAGCAGTTCTTC. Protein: CASSRRLAGGRPNTHNEQFF.

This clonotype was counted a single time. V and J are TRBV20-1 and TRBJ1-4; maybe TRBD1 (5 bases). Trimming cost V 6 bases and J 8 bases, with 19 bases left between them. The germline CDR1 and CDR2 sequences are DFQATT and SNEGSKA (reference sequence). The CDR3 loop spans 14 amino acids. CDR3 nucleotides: TGCAGTGCCCGGGGGTCGGGCCTTGAAGAAAAACTGTTTTTT. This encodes CSARGSGLEEKLFF.

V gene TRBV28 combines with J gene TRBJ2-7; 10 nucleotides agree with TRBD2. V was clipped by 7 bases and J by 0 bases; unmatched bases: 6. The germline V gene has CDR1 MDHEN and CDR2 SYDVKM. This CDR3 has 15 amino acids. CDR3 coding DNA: TGTGCCAGCATCCCAGCGGGGGGGAGCTCCTACGAGCAGTACTTC. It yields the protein CASIPAGGSSYEQYF.

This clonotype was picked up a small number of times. The CDR3 is CASSLNQGYSNQPQHF. Written as DNA, the CDR3 is TGCGCCAGCAGCCTAAATCAGGGCTATAGCAATCAGCCCCAGCATTTT. This chain connects TRBV5-1 to TRBJ1-5; D is possibly TRBD1 (5 bases). This CDR3 is 16 amino acids long. The germline V gene has CDR1 SGHRS and CDR2 YFSETQ. V was shortened by 4 bases and J by 0 bases, with 14 bases between the two germline ends.

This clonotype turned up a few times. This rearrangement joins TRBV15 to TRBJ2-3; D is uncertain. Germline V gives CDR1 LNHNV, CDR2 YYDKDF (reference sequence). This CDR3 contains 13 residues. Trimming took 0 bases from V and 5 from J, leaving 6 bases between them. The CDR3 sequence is CATSRDPGDTQYF. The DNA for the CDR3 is TGTGCCACCAGCAGAGATCCGGGAGATACGCAGTATTTT.

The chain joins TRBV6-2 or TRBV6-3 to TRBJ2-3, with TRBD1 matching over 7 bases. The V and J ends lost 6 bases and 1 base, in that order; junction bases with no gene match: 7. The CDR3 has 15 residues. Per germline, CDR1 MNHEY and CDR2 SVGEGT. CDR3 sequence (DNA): TGTGCCAGCAGCTCCAGGGGGATGGGCACAGATACGCAGTATTTT. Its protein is CASSSRGMGTDTQYF.

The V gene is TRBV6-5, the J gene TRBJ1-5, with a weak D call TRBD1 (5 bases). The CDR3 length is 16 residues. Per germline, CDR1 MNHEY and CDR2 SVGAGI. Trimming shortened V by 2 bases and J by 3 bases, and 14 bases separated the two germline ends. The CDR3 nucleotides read TGTGCCAGCAGTTACGGGGCAGCGACAGACAATCAGCCCCAGCATTTT. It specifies CASSYGAATDNQPQHF.

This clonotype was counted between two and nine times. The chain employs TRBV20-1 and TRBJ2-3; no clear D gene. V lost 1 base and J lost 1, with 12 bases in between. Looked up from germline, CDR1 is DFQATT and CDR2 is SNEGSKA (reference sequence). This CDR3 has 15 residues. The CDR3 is CSARARNRGTDTQYF. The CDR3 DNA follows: TGCAGTGCTAGAGCCCGGAATCGGGGCACAGATACGCAGTATTTT.

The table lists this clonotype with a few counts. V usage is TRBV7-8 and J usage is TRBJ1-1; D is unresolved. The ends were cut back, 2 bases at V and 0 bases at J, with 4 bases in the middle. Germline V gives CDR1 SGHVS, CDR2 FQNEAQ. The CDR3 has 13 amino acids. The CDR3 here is CASSLTVNTEAFF. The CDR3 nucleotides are TGTGCCAGCAGCTTAACGGTGAACACTGAAGCTTTCTTT.

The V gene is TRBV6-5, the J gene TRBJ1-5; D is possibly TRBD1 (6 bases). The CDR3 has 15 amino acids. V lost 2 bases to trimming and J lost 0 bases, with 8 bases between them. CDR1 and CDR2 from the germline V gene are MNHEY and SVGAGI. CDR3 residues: CASSYGTNSNQPQHF. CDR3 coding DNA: TGTGCCAGCAGTTACGGGACAAATAGCAATCAGCCCCAGCATTTT.